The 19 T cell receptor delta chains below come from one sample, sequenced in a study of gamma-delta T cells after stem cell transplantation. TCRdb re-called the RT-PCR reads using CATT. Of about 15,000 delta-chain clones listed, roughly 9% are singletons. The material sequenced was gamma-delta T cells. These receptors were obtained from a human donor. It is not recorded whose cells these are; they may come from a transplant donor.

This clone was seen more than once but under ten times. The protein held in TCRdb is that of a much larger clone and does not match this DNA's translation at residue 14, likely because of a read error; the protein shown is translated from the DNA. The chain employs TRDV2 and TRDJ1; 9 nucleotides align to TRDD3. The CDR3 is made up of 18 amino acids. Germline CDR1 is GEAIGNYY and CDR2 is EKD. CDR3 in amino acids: CACDTVSPVLGDTNKLIF. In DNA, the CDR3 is TGTGCCTGTGACACCGTTTCCCCGGTACTGGGGGACACCAATAAACTCATCTTT.

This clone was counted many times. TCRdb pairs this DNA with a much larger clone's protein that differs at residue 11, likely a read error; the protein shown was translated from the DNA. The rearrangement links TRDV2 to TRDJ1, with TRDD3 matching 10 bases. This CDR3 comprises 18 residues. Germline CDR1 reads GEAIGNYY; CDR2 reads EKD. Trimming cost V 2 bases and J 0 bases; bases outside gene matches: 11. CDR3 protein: CACDRGGDTRPYTDKLIF. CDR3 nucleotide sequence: TGTGCCTGTGACAGAGGGGGGGATACGCGACCTTACACCGATAAACTCATCTTT.

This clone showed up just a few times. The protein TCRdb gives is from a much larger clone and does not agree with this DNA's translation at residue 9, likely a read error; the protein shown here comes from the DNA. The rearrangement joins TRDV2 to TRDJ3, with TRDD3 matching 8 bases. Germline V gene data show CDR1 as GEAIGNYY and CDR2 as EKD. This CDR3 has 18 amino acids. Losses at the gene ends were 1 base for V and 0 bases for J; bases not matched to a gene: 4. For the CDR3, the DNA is TGTGCCTGTGACACGACTGGGGGTCGCTCCTGGGACACCCGACAGATGTTTTTC. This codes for CACDTTGGRSWDTRQMFF.

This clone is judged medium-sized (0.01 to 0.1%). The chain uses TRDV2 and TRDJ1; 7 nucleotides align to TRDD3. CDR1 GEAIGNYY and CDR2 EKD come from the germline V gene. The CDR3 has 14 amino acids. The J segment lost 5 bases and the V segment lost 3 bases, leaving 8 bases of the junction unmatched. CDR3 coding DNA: TGTGCCTGTGACCCCGTACTGGGGCCGGATAAACTCATCTTT. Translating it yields CACDPVLGPDKLIF.

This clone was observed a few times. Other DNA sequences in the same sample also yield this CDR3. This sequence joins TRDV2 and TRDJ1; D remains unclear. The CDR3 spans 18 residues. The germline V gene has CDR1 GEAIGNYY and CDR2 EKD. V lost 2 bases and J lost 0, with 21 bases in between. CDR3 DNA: TGTGCCTGTGACATAGTGGTGGCTCCGCTCTCTTACACCGATAAACTCATCTTT. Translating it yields CACDIVVAPLSYTDKLIF.

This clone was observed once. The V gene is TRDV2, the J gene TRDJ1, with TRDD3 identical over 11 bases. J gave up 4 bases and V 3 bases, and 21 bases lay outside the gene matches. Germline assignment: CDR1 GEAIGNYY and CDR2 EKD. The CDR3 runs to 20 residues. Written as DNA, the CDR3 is TGTGCCTGTGACCCTGTTTTGGGGGATACGGTTTCTAATTACCACGATAAACTCATCTTT. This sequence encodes CACDPVLGDTVSNYHDKLIF.

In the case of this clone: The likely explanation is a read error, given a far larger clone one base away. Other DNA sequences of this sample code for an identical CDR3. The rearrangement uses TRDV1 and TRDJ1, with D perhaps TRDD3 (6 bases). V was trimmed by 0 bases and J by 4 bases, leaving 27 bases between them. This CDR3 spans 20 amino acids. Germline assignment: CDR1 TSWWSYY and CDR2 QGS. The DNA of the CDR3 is TGTGCTCTTGGGGAACTAAGAAGCCTACTGGGATATCAACTCCTCGATAAACTCATCTTT. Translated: CALGELRSLLGYQLLDKLIF.

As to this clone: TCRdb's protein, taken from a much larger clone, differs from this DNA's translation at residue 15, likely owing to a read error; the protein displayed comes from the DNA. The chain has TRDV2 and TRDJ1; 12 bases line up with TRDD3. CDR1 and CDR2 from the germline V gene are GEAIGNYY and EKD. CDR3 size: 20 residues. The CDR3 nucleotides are TGTGCCTGTGACCCGTTCCTGGGGGATACGCCTTTCGATGACAGCGATACACTCATCTTT. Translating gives CACDPFLGDTPFDDSDTLIF.

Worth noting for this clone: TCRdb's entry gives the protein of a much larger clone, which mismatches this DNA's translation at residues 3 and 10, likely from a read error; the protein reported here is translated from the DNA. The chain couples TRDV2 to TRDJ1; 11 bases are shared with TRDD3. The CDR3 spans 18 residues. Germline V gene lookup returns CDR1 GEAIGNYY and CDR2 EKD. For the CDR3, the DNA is TGTGCCTCTGACAGAGTGGGGGATACGCCATCTTACACCGATAAACTCATCTTT. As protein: CASDRVGDTPSYTDKLIF.

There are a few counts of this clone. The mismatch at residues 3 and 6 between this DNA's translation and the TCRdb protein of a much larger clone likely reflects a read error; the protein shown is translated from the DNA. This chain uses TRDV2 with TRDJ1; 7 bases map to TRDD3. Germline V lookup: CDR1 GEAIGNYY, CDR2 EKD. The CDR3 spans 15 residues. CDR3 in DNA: TGTGCCTATGACACCGAACTGGGGAAAGGGGATAAACTCATCTTT. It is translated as CAYDTELGKGDKLIF.

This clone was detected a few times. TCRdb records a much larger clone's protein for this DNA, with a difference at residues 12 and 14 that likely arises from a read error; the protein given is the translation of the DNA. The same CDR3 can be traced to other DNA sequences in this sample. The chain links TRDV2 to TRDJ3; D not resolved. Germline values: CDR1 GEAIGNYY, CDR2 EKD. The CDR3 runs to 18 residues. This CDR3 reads CACDISLSGSWYTLQMFF. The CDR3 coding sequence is TGTGCCTGTGACATTTCACTCTCCGGCTCCTGGTACACCCTACAGATGTTTTTC.

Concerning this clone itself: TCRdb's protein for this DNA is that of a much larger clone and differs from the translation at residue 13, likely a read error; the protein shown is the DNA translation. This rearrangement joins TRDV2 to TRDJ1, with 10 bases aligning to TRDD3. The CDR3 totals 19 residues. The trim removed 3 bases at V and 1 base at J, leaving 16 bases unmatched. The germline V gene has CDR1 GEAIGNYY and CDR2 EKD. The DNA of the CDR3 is TGTGCCTGTGACCCTACTACCCACACTGGGGGATCGTGCACCGATAAACTCATCTTT. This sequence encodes CACDPTTHTGGSCTDKLIF.

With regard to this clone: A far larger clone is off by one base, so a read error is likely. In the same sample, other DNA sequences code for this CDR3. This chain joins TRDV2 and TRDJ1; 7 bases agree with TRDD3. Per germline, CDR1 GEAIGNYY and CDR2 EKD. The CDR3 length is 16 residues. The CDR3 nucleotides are TGTGCCTGTGACACCGTAGGGGATAGTATGGGCGATAAACTTATCTTT. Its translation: CACDTVGDSMGDKLIF.

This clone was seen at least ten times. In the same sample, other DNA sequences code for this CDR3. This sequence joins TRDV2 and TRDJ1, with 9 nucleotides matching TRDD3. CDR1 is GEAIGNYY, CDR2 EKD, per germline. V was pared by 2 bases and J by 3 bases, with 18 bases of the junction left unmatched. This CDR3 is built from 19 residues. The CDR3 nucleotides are TGTGCCTGTGACAGCGGACGGGGGGATACCTCCTCACGGGCCGATAAACTCATCTTT. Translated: CACDSGRGDTSSRADKLIF.

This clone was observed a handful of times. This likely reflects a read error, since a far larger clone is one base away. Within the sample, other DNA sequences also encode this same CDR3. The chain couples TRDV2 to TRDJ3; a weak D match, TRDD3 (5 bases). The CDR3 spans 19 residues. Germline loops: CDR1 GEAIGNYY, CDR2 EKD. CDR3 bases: TGTGCCTGTGACACCGTCGAGGAATCCAGCTCCTGGGATACCCGACAGATGTTTTTC. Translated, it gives CACDTVEESSSWDTRQMFF.

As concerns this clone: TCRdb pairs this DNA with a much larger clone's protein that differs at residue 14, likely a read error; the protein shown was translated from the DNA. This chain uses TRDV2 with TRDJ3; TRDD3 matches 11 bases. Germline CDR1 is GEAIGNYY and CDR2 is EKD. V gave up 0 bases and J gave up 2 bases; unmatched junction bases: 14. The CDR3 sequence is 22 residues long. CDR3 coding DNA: TGTGCCTGTGACACCCCTACCGTGGGGGATACGGTGGACCCCTGGGACACCCGACAGATGTTTTTC. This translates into CACDTPTVGDTVDPWDTRQMFF.

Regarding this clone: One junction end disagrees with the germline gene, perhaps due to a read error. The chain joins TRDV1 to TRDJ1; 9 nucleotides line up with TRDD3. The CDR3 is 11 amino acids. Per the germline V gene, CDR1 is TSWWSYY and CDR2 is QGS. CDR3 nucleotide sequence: TGCTCTGGGGGATACACCGATAAACTCATCTTT. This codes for CSGGYTDKLIF.

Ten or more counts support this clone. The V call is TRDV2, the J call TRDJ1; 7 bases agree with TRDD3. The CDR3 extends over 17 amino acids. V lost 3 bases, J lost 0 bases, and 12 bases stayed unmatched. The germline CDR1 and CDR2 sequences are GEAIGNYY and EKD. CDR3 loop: CACDWVGETRNTDKLIF. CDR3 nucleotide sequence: TGTGCCTGTGACTGGGTGGGGGAGACCCGAAACACCGATAAACTCATCTTT.

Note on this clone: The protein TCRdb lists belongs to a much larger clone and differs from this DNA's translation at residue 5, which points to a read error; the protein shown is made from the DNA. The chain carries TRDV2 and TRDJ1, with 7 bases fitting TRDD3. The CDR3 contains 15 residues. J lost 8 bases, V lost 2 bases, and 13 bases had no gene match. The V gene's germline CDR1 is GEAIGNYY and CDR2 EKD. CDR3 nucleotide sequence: TGTGCCTGTGACATCGCCGGGGGATTAGGGGAAAAACTCATCTTT. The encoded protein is CACDIAGGLGEKLIF.